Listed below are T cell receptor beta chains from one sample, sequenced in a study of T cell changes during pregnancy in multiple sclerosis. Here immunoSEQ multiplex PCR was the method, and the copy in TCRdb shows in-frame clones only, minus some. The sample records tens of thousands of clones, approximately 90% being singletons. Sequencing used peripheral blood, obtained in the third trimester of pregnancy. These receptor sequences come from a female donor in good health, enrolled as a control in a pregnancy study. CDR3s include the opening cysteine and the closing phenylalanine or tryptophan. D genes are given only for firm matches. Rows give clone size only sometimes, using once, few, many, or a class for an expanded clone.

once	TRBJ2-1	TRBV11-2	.	CASSLRGGAYNEQFF	TGTGCCAGCAGCTTAAGGGGTGGGGCCTACAATGAGCAGTTCTTC
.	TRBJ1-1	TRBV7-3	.	CASSLTYGNPGETEAFF	TGTGCCAGCAGCTTAACTTATGGGAACCCCGGGGAGACTGAAGCTTTCTTT
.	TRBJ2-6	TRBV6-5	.	CASTQRSGANVLTF	TGTGCCAGCACCCAGCGCTCTGGGGCCAACGTCCTGACTTTC
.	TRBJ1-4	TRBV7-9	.	CASSSGNGQRNEKLFF	TGTGCCAGCAGCTCCGGAAATGGACAGCGAAATGAAAAACTGTTTTTT
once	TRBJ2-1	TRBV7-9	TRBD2	CASSPGLAGDRVEQFF	TGTGCCAGCAGCCCGGGACTAGCGGGGGATAGAGTTGAGCAGTTCTTC
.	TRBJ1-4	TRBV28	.	CASSLYGLSGGEKLFF	TGTGCCAGCAGTTTATACGGACTCTCCGGGGGAGAAAAACTGTTTTTT
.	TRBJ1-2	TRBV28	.	CASSPQGYGYTF	TGTGCCAGCAGTCCTCAGGGCTATGGCTACACCTTC
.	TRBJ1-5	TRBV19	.	CASSSGDPNQPQHF	TGTGCCAGTAGTTCAGGGGATCCGAATCAGCCCCAGCATTTT
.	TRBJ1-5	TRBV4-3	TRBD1	CASSQDTTGALPQHF	TGCGCCAGCAGCCAAGATACGACAGGGGCATTGCCCCAGCATTTT
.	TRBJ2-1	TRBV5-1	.	CASSLVRRGISSYNEQFF	TGCGCCAGCAGCTTGGTCCGGCGGGGTATTAGCTCCTACAATGAGCAGTTCTTC
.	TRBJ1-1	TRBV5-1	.	CASSLAATSVAEAFF	TGCGCCAGCAGCTTGGCGGCGACTTCGGTGGCTGAAGCTTTCTTT
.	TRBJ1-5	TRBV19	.	CASSTTGSNQPQHF	TGTGCCAGTAGTACCACAGGGTCCAATCAGCCCCAGCATTTT
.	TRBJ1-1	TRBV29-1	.	CSVGTGGPEAFF	TGCAGCGTCGGAACCGGGGGGCCTGAAGCTTTCTTT
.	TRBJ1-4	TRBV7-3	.	CASSLGARGSNEKLFF	TGTGCCAGCAGCCTAGGGGCCAGGGGATCTAATGAAAAACTGTTTTTT
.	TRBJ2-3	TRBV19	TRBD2	CASSMREGSDTQYF	TGTGCCAGTAGTATGCGGGAGGGGTCAGATACGCAGTATTTT
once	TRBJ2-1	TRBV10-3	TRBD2	CAISVTSGDNEQFF	TGTGCCATCAGTGTGACTAGCGGGGACAATGAGCAGTTCTTC
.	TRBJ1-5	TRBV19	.	CASSMIQGRGNQPQHF	TGTGCCAGTAGTATGATACAGGGACGTGGCAATCAGCCCCAGCATTTT
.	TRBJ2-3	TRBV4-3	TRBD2	CASSLAGGPPDTQYF	TGCGCCAGCAGCCTAGCGGGAGGCCCTCCAGATACGCAGTATTTT
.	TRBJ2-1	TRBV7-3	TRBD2	CASSLSGRALDEQFF	TGTGCCAGCAGCTTGAGCGGGAGGGCCCTCGATGAGCAGTTCTTC
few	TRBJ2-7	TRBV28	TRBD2	CASSIKRGRYEQYF	TGTGCCAGCAGTATCAAGCGGGGCCGCTACGAGCAGTACTTC
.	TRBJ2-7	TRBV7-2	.	CASSLDSGSFLYEQYF	TGTGCCAGCAGCTTGGATTCAGGGTCCTTCCTCTACGAGCAGTACTTC
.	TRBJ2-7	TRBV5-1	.	CASSFSPGGTDSYEQYF	TGCGCCAGCAGCTTTTCCCCGGGGGGGACAGATTCCTACGAGCAGTACTTC
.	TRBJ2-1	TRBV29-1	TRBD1	CSVATGQGSYNEQFF	TGCAGCGTCGCTACGGGACAGGGGTCCTACAATGAGCAGTTCTTC
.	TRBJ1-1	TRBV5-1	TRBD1	CASSLGQGYTEAFF	TGCGCCAGCAGCCTGGGACAGGGTTACACTGAAGCTTTCTTT
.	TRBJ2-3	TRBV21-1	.	CASSIGQGPDTQYF	TGTGCCAGCAGCATTGGACAGGGTCCAGATACGCAGTATTTT
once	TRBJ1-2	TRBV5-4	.	CASSSNTYYGYTF	TGTGCCAGCAGCTCGAATACATACTATGGCTACACCTTC
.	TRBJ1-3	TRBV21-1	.	CASRIYENTIYF	TGTGCCAGCAGAATCTACGAAAACACCATATATTTT
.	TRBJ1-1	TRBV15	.	CATSRSTVNTEAFF	TGTGCCACCAGCAGATCCACGGTGAACACTGAAGCTTTCTTT
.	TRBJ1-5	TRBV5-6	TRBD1	CASSYRGSNQPQHF	TGTGCCAGCAGCTACAGGGGGAGCAATCAGCCCCAGCATTTT
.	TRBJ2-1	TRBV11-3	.	CASSLDPGRGGNEQFF	TGTGCCAGCAGCTTAGATCCGGGCAGGGGTGGGAATGAGCAGTTCTTC
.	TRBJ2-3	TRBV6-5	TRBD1	CASSYLTGGIPDTQYF	TGTGCCAGCAGTTACCTTACAGGGGGTATCCCAGATACGCAGTATTTT
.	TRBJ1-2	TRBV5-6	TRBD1	CASSLVTEGTGLYGYTF	TGTGCCAGCAGCTTGGTTACCGAGGGGACAGGGCTCTATGGCTACACCTTC
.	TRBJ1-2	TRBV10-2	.	CASSETENYGYTF	TGCGCCAGCAGTGAGACGGAGAACTATGGCTACACCTTC
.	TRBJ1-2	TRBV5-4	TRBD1	CASSHSGGGYYGYTF	TGTGCCAGCAGCCATTCAGGGGGCGGGTACTATGGCTACACCTTC
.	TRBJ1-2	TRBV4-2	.	CASSQPQGSNYGYTF	TGTGCCAGCAGCCAACCACAGGGATCTAACTATGGCTACACCTTC
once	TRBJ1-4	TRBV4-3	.	CASAPLKEGEKLFF	TGCGCCAGCGCCCCCCTCAAGGAGGGTGAAAAACTGTTTTTT